Presented here are 3 T cell receptor beta chains from one specimen sequenced in a study of blood T cell repertoires in COVID-19. Here immunoSEQ multiplex PCR was the method, and the copy in TCRdb shows in-frame clones only, minus some. The repertoire holds over 90,000 clones, with approximately 86% as singletons. Sample: peripheral blood. The source of these receptors is a man older than 75 with acute or convalescent COVID-19.

The V gene is TRBV7-2, the J gene TRBJ1-5; TRBD1 aligns across 8 bases. The trim removed 5 bases at V and 6 bases at J, leaving 12 bases unmatched. CDR3 length: 16 amino acids. CDR1 SGHTA and CDR2 FQGNSA come from the germline V gene. The CDR3 loop reads CASSPRQGSLGQPQHF. DNA of the CDR3: TGTGCCAGCAGCCCCCGACAGGGGAGTCTTGGTCAGCCCCAGCATTTT.

The chain carries TRBV7-6 and TRBJ2-3; 7 bases are a match to TRBD2. Germline V gene lookup returns CDR1 SGHVS and CDR2 FNYEAQ. The CDR3 is made up of 15 amino acids. V was pared by 1 base and J by 1 base, with 2 bases of the junction left unmatched. The CDR3 nucleotides are TGTGCCAGCAGCTTAGGTACTAGCGGCACAGATACGCAGTATTTT. It yields the protein CASSLGTSGTDTQYF.

The gene calls are TRBV15 and TRBJ1-1; TRBD1 matches 12 bases. Unmatched junction bases numbered 10, after V lost 4 bases and J lost 1 base. The CDR3 covers 18 residues. Germline V gene sequence: CDR1 LNHNV, CDR2 YYDKDF (reference sequence). CDR3 region: CATSTPRGQGARNTEAFF. The CDR3 bases are TGTGCCACCAGCACCCCGCGGGGACAGGGGGCAAGGAACACTGAAGCTTTCTTT.